This TCR beta chain was recorded in a study of breast tumors, draining lymph nodes, adjacent tissues. Notes on the study in general: The data were judged consistent with most tumor T cells coming from lymph node and expanding in tumor. Luminal-like breast cancer showed significantly greater tumor-nontumor repertoire similarity than basal-like breast cancer did. Tumor TCR diversity was below lymph nodes but above nontumor tissue.

This clonotype has a handful of counts. What it binds is unknown. The CDR3 runs 12 residues. In germline, CDR1 is SEHNR, CDR2 FQNEAQ (reference sequence). V lost 3 bases and J 5 bases, leaving 7 bases between the germline ends. Breast cancer patients provided tissue from their axillary draining lymph nodes. One entry per CDR3 protein results from TCRdb running MiXCR on the multiplex PCR reads. The table lists 270,000 or so distinct CDR3 sequences, about 30% of them singletons. This sequence was found in a female donor with breast cancer. Some clones in this sample may be carry-over from other donors' samples. The sample comprised axillary lymph node tissue. The rearrangement uses TRBV7-9 and TRBJ2-5; D unclear. The CDR3: CASSFDGETQYF. The CDR3 region has the DNA TGTGCCAGCAGCTTTGACGGGGAGACCCAGTACTTC.